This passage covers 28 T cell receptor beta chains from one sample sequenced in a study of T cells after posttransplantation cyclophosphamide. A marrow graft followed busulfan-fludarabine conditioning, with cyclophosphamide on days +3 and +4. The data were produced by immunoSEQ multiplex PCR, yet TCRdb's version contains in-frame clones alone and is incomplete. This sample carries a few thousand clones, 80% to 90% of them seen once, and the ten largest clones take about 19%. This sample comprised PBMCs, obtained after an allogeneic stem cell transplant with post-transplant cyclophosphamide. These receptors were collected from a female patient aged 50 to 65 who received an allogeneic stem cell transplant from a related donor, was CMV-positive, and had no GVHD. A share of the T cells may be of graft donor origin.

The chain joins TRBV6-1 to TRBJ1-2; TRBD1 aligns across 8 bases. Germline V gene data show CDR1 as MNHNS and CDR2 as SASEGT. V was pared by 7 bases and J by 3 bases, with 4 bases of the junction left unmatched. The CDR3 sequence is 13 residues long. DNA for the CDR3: TGTGCCAGCATTCCGGACAGGGACTATGGCTACACCTTC. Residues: CASIPDRDYGYTF.

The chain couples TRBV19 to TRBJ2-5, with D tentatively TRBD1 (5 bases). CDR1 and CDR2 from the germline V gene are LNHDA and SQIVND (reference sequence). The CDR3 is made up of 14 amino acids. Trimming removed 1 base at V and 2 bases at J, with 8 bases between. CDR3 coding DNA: TGTGCCAGTAGTATAGGGACAACTCAAGAGACCCAGTACTTC. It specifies CASSIGTTQETQYF.

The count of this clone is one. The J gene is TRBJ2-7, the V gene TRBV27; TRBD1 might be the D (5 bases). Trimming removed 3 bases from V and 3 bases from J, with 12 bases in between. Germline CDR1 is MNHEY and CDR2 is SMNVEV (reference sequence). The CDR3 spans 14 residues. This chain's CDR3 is CASSFRLQGYEQYF. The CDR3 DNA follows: TGTGCCAGCAGTTTCCGACTTCAGGGCTACGAGCAGTACTTC.

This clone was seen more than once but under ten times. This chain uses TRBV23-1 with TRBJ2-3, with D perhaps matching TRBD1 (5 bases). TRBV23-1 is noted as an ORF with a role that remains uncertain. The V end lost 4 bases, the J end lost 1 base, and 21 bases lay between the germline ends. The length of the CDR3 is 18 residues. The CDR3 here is CASSLTVGPKTGTDTQYF. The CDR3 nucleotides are TGCGCCAGCAGTCTGACAGTAGGCCCTAAGACAGGCACAGATACGCAGTATTTT.

The CDR3 sequence: CASRSMSDTQYF. CDR3 DNA: TGCGCCAGCAGATCTATGTCTGATACGCAGTATTTT. This chain links TRBV5-1 with TRBJ2-3, with D hard to call. This CDR3 is built from 12 residues. Germline-derived CDR1 and CDR2 are SGHRS and YFSETQ. The V gene lost 5 bases and the J gene lost 6 bases, with 10 bases spanning the gap. Supplemented by reference TRBV5-1 and TRBJ2-3, the full variable domain reads KAGVTQTPRYLIKTRGQQVTLSCSPISGHRSVSWYQQTPGQGLQFLFEYFSETQRNKGNFPGRFSGRQFSNSRSEMNVSTLELGDSALYLCASRSMSDTQYFGPGTRLTVL.

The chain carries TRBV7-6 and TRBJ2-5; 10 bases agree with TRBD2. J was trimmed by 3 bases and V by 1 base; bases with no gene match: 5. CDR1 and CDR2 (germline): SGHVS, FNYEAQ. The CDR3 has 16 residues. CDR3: CASSLDPGLAKETQYF. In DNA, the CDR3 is TGTGCCAGCAGCTTAGATCCGGGACTAGCGAAAGAGACCCAGTACTTC.

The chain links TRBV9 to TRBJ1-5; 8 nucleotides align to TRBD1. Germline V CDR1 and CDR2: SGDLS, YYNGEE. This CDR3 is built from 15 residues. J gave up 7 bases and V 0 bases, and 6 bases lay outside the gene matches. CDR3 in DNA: TGTGCCAGCAGCGTAGGGGCAGGGGGCGGACAGCCCCAGCATTTT. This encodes CASSVGAGGGQPQHF.

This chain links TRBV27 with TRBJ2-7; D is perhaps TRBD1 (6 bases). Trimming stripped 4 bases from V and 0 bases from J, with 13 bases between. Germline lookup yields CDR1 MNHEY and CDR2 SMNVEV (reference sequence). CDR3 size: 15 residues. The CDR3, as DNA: TGTGCCAGCAGTTCGGGGACACCGAGCTCCTACGAGCAGTACTTC. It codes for CASSSGTPSSYEQYF.

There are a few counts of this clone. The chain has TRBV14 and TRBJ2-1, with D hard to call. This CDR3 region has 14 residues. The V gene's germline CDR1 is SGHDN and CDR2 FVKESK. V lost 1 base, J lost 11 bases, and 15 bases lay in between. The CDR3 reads CASSQVFGASQQFF. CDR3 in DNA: TGTGCCAGCAGCCAAGTATTCGGAGCTAGTCAGCAGTTCTTC.

Here the CDR3 DNA reads TGTGCCAGTAGTTCTCGACAGGGTGAGGGTCAGCCCCAGCATTTT. Protein product: CASSSRQGEGQPQHF. V usage is TRBV19 and J usage is TRBJ1-5, with TRBD1 matching 7 bases. V was clipped by 5 bases and J by 6 bases; unmatched bases: 10. The CDR3 spans 15 residues. Per germline, CDR1 LNHDA and CDR2 SQIVND (reference sequence). The whole variable domain, remainder taken from reference TRBV19 and TRBJ1-5, is DGGITQSPKYLFRKEGQNVTLSCEQNLNHDAMYWYRQDPGQGLRLIYYSQIVNDFQKGDIAEGYSVSREKKESFPLTVTSAQKNPTAFYLCASSSRQGEGQPQHFGDGTRLSIL.

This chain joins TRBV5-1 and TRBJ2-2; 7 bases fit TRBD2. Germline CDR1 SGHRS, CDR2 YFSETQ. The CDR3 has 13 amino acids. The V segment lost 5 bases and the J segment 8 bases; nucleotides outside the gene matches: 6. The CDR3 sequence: CASRRTSAGELFF. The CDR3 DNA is TGCGCCAGCAGACGTACTAGCGCAGGGGAGCTGTTTTTT.

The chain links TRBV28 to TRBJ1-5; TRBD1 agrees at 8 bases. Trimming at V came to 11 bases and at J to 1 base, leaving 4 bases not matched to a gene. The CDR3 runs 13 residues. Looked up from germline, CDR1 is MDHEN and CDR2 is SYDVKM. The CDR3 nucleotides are TGTGCCGCCCAGGGGGCCAGCAATCAGCCCCAGCATTTT. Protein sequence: CAAQGASNQPQHF. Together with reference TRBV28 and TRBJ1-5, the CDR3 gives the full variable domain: DVKVTQSSRYLVKRTGEKVFLECVQDMDHENMFWYRQDPGLGLRLIYFSYDVKMKEKGDIPEGYSVSREKKERFSLILESASTNQTSMYLCAAQGASNQPQHFGDGTRLSIL.

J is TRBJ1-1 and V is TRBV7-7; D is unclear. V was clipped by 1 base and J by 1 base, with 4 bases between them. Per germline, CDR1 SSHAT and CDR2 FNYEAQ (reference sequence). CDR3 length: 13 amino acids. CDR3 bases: TGTGCCAGCAGCTTAGGGCAGAACACTGAAGCTTTCTTT. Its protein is CASSLGQNTEAFF.

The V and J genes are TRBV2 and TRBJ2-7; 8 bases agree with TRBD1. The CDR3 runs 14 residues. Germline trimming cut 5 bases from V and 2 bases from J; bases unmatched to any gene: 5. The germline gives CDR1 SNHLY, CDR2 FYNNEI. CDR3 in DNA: TGTGCCAGCAGTACATGGACAGGGCCCTACGAGCAGTACTTC. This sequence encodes CASSTWTGPYEQYF.

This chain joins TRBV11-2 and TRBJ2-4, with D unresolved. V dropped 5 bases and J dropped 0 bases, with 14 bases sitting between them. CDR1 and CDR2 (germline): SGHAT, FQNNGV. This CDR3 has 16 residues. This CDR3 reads CASSQSPGLAKNIQYF. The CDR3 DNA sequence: TGTGCCAGCAGCCAAAGCCCCGGGTTAGCCAAAAACATTCAGTACTTC.

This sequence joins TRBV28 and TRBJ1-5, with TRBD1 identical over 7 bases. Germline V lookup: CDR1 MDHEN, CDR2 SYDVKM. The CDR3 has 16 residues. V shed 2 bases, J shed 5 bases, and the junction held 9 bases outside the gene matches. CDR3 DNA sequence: TGTGCCAGCAGTTTACGACAGGGATTTGATGATCAGCCCCAGCATTTT. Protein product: CASSLRQGFDDQPQHF.

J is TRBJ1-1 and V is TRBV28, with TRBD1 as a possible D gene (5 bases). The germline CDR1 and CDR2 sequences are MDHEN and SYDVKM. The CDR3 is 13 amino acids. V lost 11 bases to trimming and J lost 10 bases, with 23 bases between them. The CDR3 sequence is CAALVAPQGRAFF. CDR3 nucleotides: TGTGCCGCCCTCGTTGCTCCGCAGGGTAGAGCTTTCTTT. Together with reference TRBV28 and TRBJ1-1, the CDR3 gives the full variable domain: DVKVTQSSRYLVKRTGEKVFLECVQDMDHENMFWYRQDPGLGLRLIYFSYDVKMKEKGDIPEGYSVSREKKERFSLILESASTNQTSMYLCAALVAPQGRAFFGQGTRLTVV.

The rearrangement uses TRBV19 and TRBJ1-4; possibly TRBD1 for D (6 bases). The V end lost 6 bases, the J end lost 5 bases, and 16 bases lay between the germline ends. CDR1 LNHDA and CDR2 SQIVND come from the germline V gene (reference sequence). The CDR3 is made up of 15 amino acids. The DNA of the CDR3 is TGTGCCAGTAGCCCCATGACAGGTTCCAATGAAAAACTGTTTTTT. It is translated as CASSPMTGSNEKLFF.

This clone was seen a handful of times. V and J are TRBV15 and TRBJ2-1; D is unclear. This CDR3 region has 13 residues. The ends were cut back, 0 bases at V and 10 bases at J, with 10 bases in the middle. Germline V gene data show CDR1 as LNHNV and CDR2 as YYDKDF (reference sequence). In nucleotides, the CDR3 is TGTGCCACCAGCAGAGATCACGAGTACGAGCAGTTCTTC. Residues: CATSRDHEYEQFF.

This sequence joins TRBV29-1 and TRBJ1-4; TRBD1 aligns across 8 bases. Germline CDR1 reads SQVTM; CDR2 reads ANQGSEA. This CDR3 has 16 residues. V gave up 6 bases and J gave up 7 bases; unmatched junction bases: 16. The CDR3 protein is CSVLGSPGDRSEKLFF. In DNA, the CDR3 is TGCAGCGTCCTAGGCAGCCCTGGGGACAGGTCTGAAAAACTGTTTTTT.

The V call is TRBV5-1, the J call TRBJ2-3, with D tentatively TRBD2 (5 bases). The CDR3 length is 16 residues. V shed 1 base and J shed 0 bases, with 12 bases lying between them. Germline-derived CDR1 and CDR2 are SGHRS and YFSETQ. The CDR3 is CASSLYPAVSTDTQYF. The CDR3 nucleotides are TGCGCCAGCAGCTTGTACCCAGCGGTAAGCACAGATACGCAGTATTTT.

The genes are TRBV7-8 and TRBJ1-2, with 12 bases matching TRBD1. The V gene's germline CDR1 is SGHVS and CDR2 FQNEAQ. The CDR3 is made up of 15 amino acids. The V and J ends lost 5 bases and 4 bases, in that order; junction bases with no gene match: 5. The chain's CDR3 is CASSHRDRGPYGYTF. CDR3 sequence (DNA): TGTGCCAGCAGCCACCGGGACAGGGGGCCCTATGGCTACACCTTC. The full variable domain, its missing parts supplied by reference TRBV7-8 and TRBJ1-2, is GAGVSQSPRYKVAKRGQDVALRCDPISGHVSLFWYQQALGQGPEFLTYFQNEAQLDKSGLPSDRFFAERPEGSVSTLKIQRTQQEDSAVYLCASSHRDRGPYGYTFGSGTRLTVV.

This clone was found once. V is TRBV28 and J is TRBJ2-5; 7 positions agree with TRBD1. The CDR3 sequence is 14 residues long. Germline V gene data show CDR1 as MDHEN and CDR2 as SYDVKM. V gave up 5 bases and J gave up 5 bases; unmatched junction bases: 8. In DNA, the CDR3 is TGTGCCAGCAGTGGGTACAGGGGCGGGGAGACCCAGTACTTC. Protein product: CASSGYRGGETQYF.

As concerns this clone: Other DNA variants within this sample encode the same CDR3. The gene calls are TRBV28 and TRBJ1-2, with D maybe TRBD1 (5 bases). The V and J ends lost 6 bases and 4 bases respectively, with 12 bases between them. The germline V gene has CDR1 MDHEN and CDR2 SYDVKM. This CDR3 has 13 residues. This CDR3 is CASRTGTGYGYTF. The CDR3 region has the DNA TGTGCCAGCAGAACCGGGACTGGCTATGGCTACACCTTC.

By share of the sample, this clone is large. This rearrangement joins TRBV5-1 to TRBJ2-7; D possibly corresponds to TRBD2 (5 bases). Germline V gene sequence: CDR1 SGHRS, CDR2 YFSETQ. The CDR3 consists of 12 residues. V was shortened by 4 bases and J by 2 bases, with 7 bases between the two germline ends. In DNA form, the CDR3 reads TGCGCCAGCAGCCCGGGAACCTACGAGCAGTACTTC. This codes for CASSPGTYEQYF.

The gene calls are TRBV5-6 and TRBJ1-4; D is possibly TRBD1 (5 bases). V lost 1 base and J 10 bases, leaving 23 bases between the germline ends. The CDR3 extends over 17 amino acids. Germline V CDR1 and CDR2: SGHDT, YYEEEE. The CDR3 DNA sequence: TGTGCCAGCAGCTTGCAAGGCCAAGGGGCCGCAGTGGGAAAACTGTTTTTT. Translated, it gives CASSLQGQGAAVGKLFF. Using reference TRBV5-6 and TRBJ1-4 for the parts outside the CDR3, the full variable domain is DAGVTQSPTHLIKTRGQQVTLRCSPKSGHDTVSWYQQALGQGPQFIFQYYEEEERQRGNFPDRFSGHQFPNYSSELNVNALLLGDSALYLCASSLQGQGAAVGKLFFGSGTQLSVL.

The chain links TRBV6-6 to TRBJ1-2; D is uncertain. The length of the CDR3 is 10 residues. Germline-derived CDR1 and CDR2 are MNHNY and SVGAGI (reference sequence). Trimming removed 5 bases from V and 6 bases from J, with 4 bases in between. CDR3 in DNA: TGTGCCAGCAGTCGAGATGGCTACACCTTC. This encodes CASSRDGYTF.

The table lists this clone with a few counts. The CDR3 sequence is CASSPKAASTDTQYF. CDR3 sequence (DNA): TGCGCCAGCAGCCCTAAGGCGGCTAGCACAGATACGCAGTATTTT. The chain employs TRBV5-1 and TRBJ2-3; D unresolved. In germline, CDR1 is SGHRS, CDR2 YFSETQ. The CDR3 spans 15 residues. Between the trimmed V and J ends, which lost 4 bases and 0 bases, there was a span of 12 bases.